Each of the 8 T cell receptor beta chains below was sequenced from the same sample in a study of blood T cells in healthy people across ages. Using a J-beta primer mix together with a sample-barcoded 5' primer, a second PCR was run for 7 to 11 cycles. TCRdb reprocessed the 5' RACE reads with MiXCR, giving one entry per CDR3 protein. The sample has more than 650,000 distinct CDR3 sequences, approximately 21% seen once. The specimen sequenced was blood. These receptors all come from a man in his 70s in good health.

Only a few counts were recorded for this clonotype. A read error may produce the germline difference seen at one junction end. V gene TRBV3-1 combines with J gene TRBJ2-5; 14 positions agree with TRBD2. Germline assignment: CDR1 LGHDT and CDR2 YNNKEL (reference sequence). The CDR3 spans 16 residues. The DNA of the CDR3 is TGTACCAGCAGCCAAGGGACTAGCGGGGGAGCGGAGACCCAGTACTTC. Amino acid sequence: CTSSQGTSGGAETQYF.

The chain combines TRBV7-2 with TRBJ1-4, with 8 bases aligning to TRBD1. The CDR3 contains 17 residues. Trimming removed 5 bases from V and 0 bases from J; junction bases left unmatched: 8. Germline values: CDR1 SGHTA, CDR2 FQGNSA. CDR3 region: CASSNPGQAATNEKLFF. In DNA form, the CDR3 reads TGTGCCAGCAGCAACCCGGGACAGGCTGCAACTAATGAAAAACTGTTTTTT.

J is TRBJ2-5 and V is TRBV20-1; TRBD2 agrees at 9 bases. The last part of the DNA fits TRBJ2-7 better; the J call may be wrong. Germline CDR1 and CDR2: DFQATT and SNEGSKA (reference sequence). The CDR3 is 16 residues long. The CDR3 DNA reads TGCAGTGCTGTGGGAGCGGGAGGCCTCCTAGCCTACGAGCAGTACTTC. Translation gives CSAVGAGGLLAYEQYF.

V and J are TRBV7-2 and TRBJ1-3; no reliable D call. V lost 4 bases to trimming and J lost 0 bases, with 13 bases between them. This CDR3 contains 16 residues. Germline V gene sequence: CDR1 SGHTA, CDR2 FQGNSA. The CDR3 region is CASSSRHVVSGNTIYF. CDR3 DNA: TGTGCCAGCAGCTCCAGACATGTGGTCTCTGGAAACACCATATATTTT.

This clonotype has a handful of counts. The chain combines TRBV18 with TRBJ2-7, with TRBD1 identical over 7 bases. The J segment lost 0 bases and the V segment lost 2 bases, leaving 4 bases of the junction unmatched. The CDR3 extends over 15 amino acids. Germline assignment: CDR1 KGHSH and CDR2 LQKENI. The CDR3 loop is CASSPRQGGSYEQYF. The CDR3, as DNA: TGTGCCAGCTCACCAAGACAGGGTGGCTCCTACGAGCAGTACTTC.

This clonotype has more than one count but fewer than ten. CDR3 in DNA: TGTGCCAGCAGTGAAATGACAGTTTCTGAGCAGTTCTTC. Amino acids: CASSEMTVSEQFF. J is TRBJ2-1 and V is TRBV2; D possibly corresponds to TRBD1 (5 bases). In germline, CDR1 is SNHLY, CDR2 FYNNEI. The V end was cut by 2 bases, the J end by 9 bases, with 11 bases between. The CDR3 is made up of 13 amino acids.

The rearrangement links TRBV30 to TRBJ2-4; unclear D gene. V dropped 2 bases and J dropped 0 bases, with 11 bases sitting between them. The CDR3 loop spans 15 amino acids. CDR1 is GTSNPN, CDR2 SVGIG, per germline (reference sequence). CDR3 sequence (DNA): TGTGCCTGGAGTAAGAGTCCCCTAGCCAAAAACATTCAGTACTTC. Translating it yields CAWSKSPLAKNIQYF.

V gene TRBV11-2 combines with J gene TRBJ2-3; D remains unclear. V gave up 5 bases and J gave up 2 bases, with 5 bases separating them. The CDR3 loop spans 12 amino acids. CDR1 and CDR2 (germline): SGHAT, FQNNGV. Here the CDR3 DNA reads TGTGCCAGCAGCATAATCACAGATACGCAGTATTTT. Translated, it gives CASSIITDTQYF.